These 18 T cell receptor beta chains were sequenced from one sample in a study of cytomegalovirus exposure and HLA in healthy donors. Profiling relied on immunoSEQ multiplex PCR, and the TCRdb table lists in-frame clones only, not all of them. The sample has some 87,000 clones; 95% to 96% are singletons. The sequenced sample was PBMCs. These receptors came from a young woman in good health and CMV-seronegative.

The J gene is TRBJ2-7, the V gene TRBV9; tentative D call: TRBD2 (5 bases). This CDR3 is built from 15 residues. V lost 2 bases to trimming and J lost 0 bases, with 12 bases between them. Germline CDR1 SGDLS, CDR2 YYNGEE. CDR3 bases: TGTGCCAGCAGCGTCGAAGCGGTGAGCTCCTACGAGCAGTACTTC. It specifies CASSVEAVSSYEQYF.

The chain links TRBV10-3 to TRBJ2-3, with 9 nucleotides matching TRBD1. Trimming at V came to 3 bases and at J to 7 bases, leaving 8 bases not matched to a gene. From germline, CDR1 is ENHRY and CDR2 SYGVKD. The CDR3 sequence is 15 residues long. CDR3 amino acids: CAISDGTGSSYTQYF. CDR3 sequence (DNA): TGTGCCATCAGTGATGGGACAGGGAGTTCATATACGCAGTATTTT.

In this sample, this clone turned up once. The V and J genes are TRBV5-6 and TRBJ1-4, with 7 nucleotides matching TRBD1. CDR3 length equals 14 residues. The V segment lost 4 bases and the J segment 4 bases; nucleotides outside the gene matches: 4. Germline-derived CDR1 and CDR2 are SGHDT and YYEEEE. In DNA, the CDR3 is TGTGCCAGCAGCCCCGGGACAGTTAATGAAAAACTGTTTTTT. This translates into CASSPGTVNEKLFF.

The rearrangement links TRBV2 to TRBJ1-4; possibly TRBD1 for D (6 bases). Germline V gives CDR1 SNHLY, CDR2 FYNNEI. Deletions cut 7 bases from V and 6 bases from J, with 18 bases between. There are 15 residues in the CDR3. The CDR3 DNA is TGTGCCAGCAAAATTGTACAGGGCCCATATGAAAAACTGTTTTTT. The encoded protein is CASKIVQGPYEKLFF.

This clone showed up just once. The J gene is TRBJ2-1, the V gene TRBV5-1, with 8 bases aligning to TRBD2. Germline assignment: CDR1 SGHRS and CDR2 YFSETQ. The CDR3 sequence is 16 residues long. J was trimmed by 4 bases and V by 6 bases; bases with no gene match: 12. The CDR3 here is CASTSPGLVIYNEQFF. The CDR3 nucleotides read TGCGCCAGCACCTCGCCGGGACTAGTTATTTACAATGAGCAGTTCTTC.

The rearrangement uses TRBV7-9 and TRBJ2-2; no definite D call. This CDR3 is 17 amino acids long. Trimming removed 2 bases from V and 0 bases from J, with 13 bases in between. Germline CDR1 SEHNR, CDR2 FQNEAQ (reference sequence). The CDR3 is CASSLLSQSTNTGELFF. The CDR3 DNA follows: TGTGCCAGCAGCTTATTATCACAGTCAACGAACACCGGGGAGCTGTTTTTT. Full variable domain (missing parts from reference TRBV7-9 and TRBJ2-2): DTGVSQNPRHKITKRGQNVTFRCDPISEHNRLYWYRQTLGQGPEFLTYFQNEAQLEKSRLLSDRFSAERPKGSFSTLEIQRTEQGDSAMYLCASSLLSQSTNTGELFFGEGSRLTVL.

The chain employs TRBV19 and TRBJ1-5; 7 nucleotides line up with TRBD1. CDR1 and CDR2 (germline): LNHDA, SQIVND (reference sequence). The V and J ends lost 0 bases and 6 bases, in that order; junction bases with no gene match: 11. This CDR3 contains 17 residues. The CDR3 region is CASSIDLGGRGTQPQHF. In nucleotides, the CDR3 is TGTGCCAGTAGTATAGATCTTGGGGGCAGGGGGACTCAGCCCCAGCATTTT.

The rearrangement links TRBV6-1 to TRBJ2-1; D not resolved. Germline CDR1 reads MNHNS; CDR2 reads SASEGT. This CDR3 has 15 amino acids. V lost 2 bases, J lost 9 bases, and 17 bases lay in between. The CDR3, as DNA: TGTGCCAGCAGTGAATCGACGGCGAACTGGAGTGAGCAGTTCTTC. Translation: CASSESTANWSEQFF.

This chain joins TRBV28 and TRBJ2-2, with 9 bases that match TRBD2. CDR1 and CDR2 from the germline V gene are MDHEN and SYDVKM. The CDR3 totals 18 residues. Germline trimming cut 6 bases from V and 7 bases from J; bases unmatched to any gene: 18. The chain's CDR3 is CASRPPPLAGGFGGELFF. The CDR3 DNA sequence: TGTGCCAGCAGACCTCCCCCGTTGGCGGGAGGGTTTGGCGGGGAGCTGTTTTTT.

This chain uses TRBV27 with TRBJ1-2; 9 bases are a match to TRBD1. Per the germline V gene, CDR1 is MNHEY and CDR2 is SMNVEV (reference sequence). This CDR3 region has 16 residues. V lost 3 bases, J lost 3 bases, and 8 bases stayed unmatched. CDR3 sequence (DNA): TGTGCCAGCAGTTTTTCACCCGGGACAGGGTACTATGGCTACACCTTC. Translation: CASSFSPGTGYYGYTF.

This clone has ten or more counts. This CDR3 reads CASSLQNTEAFF. CDR3 DNA sequence: TGTGCCAGCAGTTTACAGAACACTGAAGCTTTCTTT. V is TRBV28 and J is TRBJ1-1, with unresolved D. The CDR3 extends over 12 amino acids. Trimming shortened V by 2 bases and J by 1 base, and 2 bases separated the two germline ends. The germline V gene encodes CDR1 MDHEN and CDR2 SYDVKM. Variable domain in full (rest from reference TRBV28 and TRBJ1-1): DVKVTQSSRYLVKRTGEKVFLECVQDMDHENMFWYRQDPGLGLRLIYFSYDVKMKEKGDIPEGYSVSREKKERFSLILESASTNQTSMYLCASSLQNTEAFFGQGTRLTVV.

In regard to this clone: Distinct nucleotide sequences in the sample also encode this CDR3. CDR3 coding DNA: TGCGCCAGCAGCCACCTCTACAATGAGCAGTTCTTC. Protein sequence: CASSHLYNEQFF. The chain combines TRBV4-1 with TRBJ2-1; D unclear. CDR1 and CDR2 (germline): MGHRA, YSYEKL. Deletions cut 3 bases from V and 3 bases from J, with 3 bases between. This CDR3 region has 12 residues.

The chain couples TRBV4-2 to TRBJ2-7, with 9 nucleotides matching TRBD2. Germline V gives CDR1 LGHNA, CDR2 YNFKEQ. Trimming took 1 base from V and 0 from J; bases not matched to a gene: 4. The CDR3 extends over 16 amino acids. Written as DNA, the CDR3 is TGTGCCAGCAGCCAAGGGGTTAGCGGGAGCTCCTACGAGCAGTACTTC. Translation: CASSQGVSGSSYEQYF.

This rearrangement joins TRBV10-2 to TRBJ1-5; 7 bases are shared with TRBD1. Germline assignment: CDR1 WSHSY and CDR2 SAAADI. With 5 bases clipped from V and 6 bases from J, the junction kept 10 bases outside the gene matches. The CDR3 contains 15 residues. Written as DNA, the CDR3 is TGCGCCAGCAGTTCCAGGACAGGAGGAGGTCAGCCCCAGCATTTT. It is translated as CASSSRTGGGQPQHF.

The chain recombines TRBV5-1 with TRBJ2-7; D is perhaps TRBD2 (5 bases). Germline assignment: CDR1 SGHRS and CDR2 YFSETQ. V was cut by 0 bases and J by 6 bases, with 10 bases left in between. The CDR3 loop spans 13 amino acids. The CDR3 region is CASSLELEGEQYF. The CDR3, as DNA: TGCGCCAGCAGCTTGGAACTAGAAGGCGAGCAGTACTTC.

This sequence joins TRBV5-1 and TRBJ2-5, with D possibly being TRBD1 (6 bases). Trimming took 7 bases from V and 1 from J, leaving 11 bases between them. The CDR3 is 13 residues long. Germline V gene sequence: CDR1 SGHRS, CDR2 YFSETQ. The CDR3 loop reads CASGQGSQETQYF. The CDR3 DNA reads TGCGCCAGCGGTCAGGGGTCCCAAGAGACCCAGTACTTC.

In its sample, this clone was seen once. V usage is TRBV6-1 and J usage is TRBJ1-5; TRBD1 is a possible D gene (6 bases). The CDR3 contains 14 residues. Trimming left V 6 bases short and J 5 bases short, with 14 bases between. Per germline, CDR1 MNHNS and CDR2 SASEGT. CDR3 amino acids: CASSDRRGDQPQHF. In DNA form, the CDR3 reads TGTGCCAGCAGCGACAGGAGAGGAGATCAGCCCCAGCATTTT.

The V call is TRBV7-8, the J call TRBJ2-7, with D possibly TRBD2 on 6 matching bases. Germline-derived CDR1 and CDR2 are SGHVS and FQNEAQ. V was clipped by 1 base and J by 0 bases, with 16 bases between them. This CDR3 comprises 17 residues. The CDR3 sequence is CASSLGHSMGLSYEQYF. Here the CDR3 DNA reads TGTGCCAGCAGCTTAGGTCACAGCATGGGACTCTCCTACGAGCAGTACTTC.